This T cell receptor (beta chain) is from a study of blood T cell repertoires in COVID-19. Participants reported their clinical history, and cohort assignment relied on those reports. Authors' analysis steps: Amplification from reference gene primers served as the basis for estimated nucleated cell counts. The table came from immunoSEQ multiplex PCR; TCRdb's copy has only in-frame clones and leaves some out. V and J calls and clone size are as listed in that table; D and trimming were resolved from the DNA. The sample shows under 300,000 clones, about nine tenths of them seen only once. Looked up from germline, CDR1 is LGHNA and CDR2 is YSLEER. V dropped 0 bases and J dropped 2 bases, with 8 bases sitting between them. The CDR3 is 15 amino acids.

Sequenced input: PBMCs or T cells enriched from blood (not recorded which). J is TRBJ1-5 and V is TRBV4-3; no reliable D call. This clonotype originated in a woman in her 30s with acute COVID-19. The CDR3 DNA reads as TGCGCCAGCAGCCAAGATTTGTATGGCAATCAGCCCCAGCATTTT. As protein: CASSQDLYGNQPQHF.